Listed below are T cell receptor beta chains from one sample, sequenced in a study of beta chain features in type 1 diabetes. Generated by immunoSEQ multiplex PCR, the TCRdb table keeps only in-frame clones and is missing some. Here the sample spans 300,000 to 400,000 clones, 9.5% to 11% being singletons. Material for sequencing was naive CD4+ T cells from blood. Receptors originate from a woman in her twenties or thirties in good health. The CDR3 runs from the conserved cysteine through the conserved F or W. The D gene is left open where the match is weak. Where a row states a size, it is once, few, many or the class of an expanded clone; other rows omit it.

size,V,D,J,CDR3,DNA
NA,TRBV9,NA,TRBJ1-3,CASSASGKTGNTIYF,TGTGCCAGCAGCGCCAGTGGTAAGACTGGAAACACCATATATTTT
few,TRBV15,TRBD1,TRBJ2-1,CATSRVTGLYNEQFF,TGTGCCACCAGCAGAGTGACAGGGCTTTACAATGAGCAGTTCTTC
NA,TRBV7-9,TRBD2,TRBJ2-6,CASSIRTSGRSGANVLTF,TGTGCCAGCAGCATAAGGACTAGCGGGAGGTCTGGGGCCAACGTCCTGACTTTC
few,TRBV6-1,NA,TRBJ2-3,CASNYADTQYF,TGTGCCAGCAACTACGCAGATACGCAGTATTTT
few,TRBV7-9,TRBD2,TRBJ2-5,CASSASGTQETQYF,TGTGCCAGCAGCGCTAGCGGGACCCAAGAGACCCAGTACTTC
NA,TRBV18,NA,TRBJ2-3,CASSPRLAASGDTQYF,TGTGCCAGCTCACCCCGTTTAGCGGCAAGCGGAGATACGCAGTATTTT
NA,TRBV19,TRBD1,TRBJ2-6,CASSAARDRAMSGANVLTF,TGTGCCAGTAGTGCTGCCCGGGACAGGGCAATGTCTGGGGCCAACGTCCTGACTTTC
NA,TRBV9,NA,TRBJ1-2,CASSAGQGDYGYTF,TGTGCCAGCAGCGCTGGGCAGGGTGACTATGGCTACACCTTC
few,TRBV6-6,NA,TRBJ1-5,CASRQTGSNQPQHF,TGTGCCAGCAGACAAACAGGGTCAAATCAGCCCCAGCATTTT
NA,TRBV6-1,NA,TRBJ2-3,CASSLSVDTQYF,TGTGCCAGCAGTCTGAGCGTAGATACGCAGTATTTT
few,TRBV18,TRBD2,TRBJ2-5,CASSSGTGGETQYF,TGTGCCAGCTCTAGCGGGACCGGTGGCGAGACCCAGTACTTC
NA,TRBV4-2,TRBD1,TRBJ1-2,CASSPGTGGNYGYTF,TGTGCCAGCAGCCCAGGGACAGGAGGTAACTATGGCTACACCTTC
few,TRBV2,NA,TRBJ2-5,CASRSSAAETQYF,TGTGCCAGCCGATCAAGCGCAGCAGAGACCCAGTACTTC
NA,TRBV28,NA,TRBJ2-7,CASQGGGEGSYEQYF,TGTGCCAGCCAGGGGGGCGGAGAGGGGTCCTACGAGCAGTACTTC
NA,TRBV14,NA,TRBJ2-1,CASSDRTLISYNEQFF,TGTGCCAGCAGCGACAGGACGCTCATCTCCTACAATGAGCAGTTCTTC
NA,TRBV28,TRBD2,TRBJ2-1,CASSFPAGGRDEQFF,TGTGCCAGCAGTTTCCCAGCGGGAGGGCGAGATGAGCAGTTCTTC
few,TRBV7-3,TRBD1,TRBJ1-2,CASSSTGETASGYTF,TGTGCCAGCAGCTCGACAGGGGAAACGGCTTCCGGCTACACCTTC
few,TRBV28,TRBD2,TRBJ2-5,CASRTVAGAQETQYF,TGTGCCAGCAGAACGGTAGCGGGAGCTCAAGAGACCCAGTACTTC
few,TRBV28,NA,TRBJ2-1,CASRESIASYNEQFF,TGTGCCAGCAGGGAGTCTATTGCATCCTACAATGAGCAGTTCTTC
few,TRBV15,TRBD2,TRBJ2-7,CATSGRGTSGRIYEQYF,TGTGCCACCAGCGGCCGAGGGACTAGCGGGAGGATCTACGAGCAGTACTTC
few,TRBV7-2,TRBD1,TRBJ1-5,CASSLGTGPIIPQPQHF,TGTGCCAGCAGCTTAGGGACAGGGCCCATTATCCCTCAGCCCCAGCATTTT
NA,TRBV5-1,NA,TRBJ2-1,CASSLRGDEQFF,TGCGCCAGCAGCCTCAGGGGGGATGAGCAGTTCTTC
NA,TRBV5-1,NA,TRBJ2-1,CASSPGDSHNEQFF,TGCGCCAGCAGCCCGGGGGACAGCCACAATGAGCAGTTCTTC
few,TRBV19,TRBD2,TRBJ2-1,CASSIGSGRYNEQFF,TGTGCCAGTAGTATAGGTAGCGGGAGGTACAATGAGCAGTTCTTC
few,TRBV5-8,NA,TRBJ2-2,CASSLRDRNTGELFF,TGTGCCAGCAGCTTGCGGGATCGGAACACCGGGGAGCTGTTTTTT
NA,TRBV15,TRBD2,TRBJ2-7,CATSRGVSGSYEQYF,TGTGCCACCAGCAGAGGTGTTAGCGGGAGCTACGAGCAGTACTTC
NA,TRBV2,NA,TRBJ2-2,CASRGLGGSAGELFF,TGTGCCAGCAGAGGTCTCGGGGGTTCCGCCGGGGAGCTGTTTTTT
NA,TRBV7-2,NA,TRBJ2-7,CASSFSGYEQYF,TGTGCCAGCAGCTTCTCCGGGTACGAGCAGTACTTC
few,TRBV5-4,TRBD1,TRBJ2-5,CASSFPGQGALETQYF,TGTGCCAGCAGCTTCCCGGGACAGGGGGCGTTGGAGACCCAGTACTTC
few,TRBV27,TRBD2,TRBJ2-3,CASSFSGTSGHTDTQYF,TGTGCCAGCAGTTTCTCCGGGACTAGCGGTCACACAGATACGCAGTATTTT
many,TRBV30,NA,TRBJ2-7,CAWSVGGTYEQYF,TGTGCCTGGAGTGTCGGGGGAACCTACGAGCAGTACTTC
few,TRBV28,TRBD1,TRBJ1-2,CASTLDRDYGYTF,TGTGCCAGCACCCTGGACAGGGACTATGGCTACACCTTC
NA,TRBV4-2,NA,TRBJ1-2,CASSQRGGYGYTF,TGTGCCAGCAGCCAACGGGGTGGGTATGGCTACACCTTC
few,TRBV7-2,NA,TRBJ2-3,CASKSTGVPVDTQYF,TGTGCCAGCAAATCGACGGGAGTCCCCGTGGATACGCAGTATTTT
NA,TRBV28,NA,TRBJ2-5,CASRTTGQETQYF,TGTGCCAGCAGAACCACAGGACAAGAGACCCAGTACTTC
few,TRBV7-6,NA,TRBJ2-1,CASSLARSATEQFF,TGTGCCAGCAGCTTAGCGAGGAGTGCGACGGAGCAGTTCTTC
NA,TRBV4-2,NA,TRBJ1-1,CASSQNTLTTEAFF,TGTGCCAGCAGCCAGAACACCCTCACCACTGAAGCTTTCTTT
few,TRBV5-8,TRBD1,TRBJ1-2,CASSWDRGGGYTF,TGTGCCAGCAGCTGGGACAGGGGAGGCGGCTACACCTTC
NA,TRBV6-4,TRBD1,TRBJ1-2,CASSAGQGTYGYTF,TGTGCCAGCAGTGCCGGACAGGGGACCTATGGCTACACCTTC
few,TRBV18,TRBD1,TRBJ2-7,CASSPPGQGAYEQYF,TGTGCCAGCTCACCACCGGGACAGGGCGCCTACGAGCAGTACTTC